The following is a T cell receptor (beta chain) sequence with its context. Its antigen has not been determined. No much larger clone exists at a distance of one base, and base qualities are not known. The data were taken from a study of identical twins (dated by TCRdb to between 2015 and 2016). Background on the whole study: The study deep-sequenced TCR alpha and beta repertoires from monozygotic twins, unrelated adults of various ages and cord blood to test whether fetal clonotypes persist. To rule out contamination, the twin experiments were replicated at different times with different library preparation protocols.

All donors were healthy Caucasians. The researchers also sequenced three unrelated adults who were not twins: a male aged 18 to 29, a male aged 50 to 59, and a female aged 50 to 59. Miltenyi CD45RO+ enrichment and human naive T-cell isolation kits were used to isolate memory (CD45RO+) and naive T cells from PBMC. The germline V gene specifies SGDLS as CDR1 and YYNGEE as CDR2. V gives up 2 bases and J gives up 2 bases, and the segment between their germline ends measures 15 bases. There are 16 amino acids in the CDR3, from cysteine to phenylalanine inclusive. CDR3 DNA only is kept here, 48 bases in frame from base 1. Study-level results and caveats: Zero-insertion analyses could be partly confounded by invariant T cells such as MAIT and iNKT, though diverse VJ usage argued against such confounding for most clonotypes. Recombination models systematically underestimated out-of-frame TCR alpha sharing in monozygotic twins but agreed with sharing between unrelated individuals. Excess twin sharing in beta out-of-frame sequences was weaker because fewer shared sequences lowered the signal-to-noise ratio. Compared with coincidental sharing between unrelated individuals, out-of-frame TCR alpha sequences shared between twins showed an excess of sequences with low generation probability. Fewer insertions were carried by abundant cord blood beta clonotypes, a similar but weaker trend appeared in young adult naive repertoires, and no such trend appeared in memory repertoires. Because the same donors could not be followed over many years, the conclusions depended on cross-sectional statistical analysis.

Receptors were amplified or captured by 5' RACE. The sequencing machine was an Illumina HiSeq 2000. Template switching introduced a universal primer binding site; the final cDNA contained a unique molecular identifier, enabling accurate counting of TCR cDNA molecules. Specific primers in the conserved constant-segment region were used to synthesize first-strand cDNA for TCR alpha and beta chains. To control for contamination, every cDNA library carried two barcodes: a SMART-Mk sample barcode plus Illumina barcodes. TruSeq adapter sequences along with Illumina sample barcodes were introduced in two successive PCR steps. The TCR alpha and beta cDNA libraries were sequenced on the Illumina HiSeq platform using custom primers. In the paper's pipeline: MiGEC processed the raw reads to extract unique molecular identifiers, while MiXCR was used to determine the CDR3 positions. Recombination models were inferred per individual with the repgenHMM and IGoR tools using an EM algorithm. Shared clonotypes were analyzed with the tcR package in R, and sharing was normalized by the product of cloneset sizes. Out-of-frame nonproductive sequences were analyzed to study raw recombination free of thymic and clonal selection effects. Clones were called with MiXCR by TCRdb after fastp trimmed the public reads at Q25, and only in-frame beta chains were retained. Identical CDR3 protein sequences are pooled into one entry, listed with their most common genes and DNA. The authors' filters were not applied to this entry. A total of a few hundred thousand distinct CDR3 sequences appear in this sample, roughly 20% of them only once. Around 12% of the sample belongs to the ten largest clones.

The receptor's source is a man in his forties or fifties in good health. The chain uses TRBV9 and TRBJ2-3; the D segment might be TRBD1 or TRBD2, since each matches 6 bases. Source material: naive T cells sorted from blood. The sample's cell subset or site label, decoded: cells isolated with a human naive T-cell isolation kit. In nucleotide form, the sequence is TGTGCCAGCAGCGTGTCTACAGGGACTTACACAGATACGCAGTATTTT. Translated, this is CASSVSTGTYTDTQYF.